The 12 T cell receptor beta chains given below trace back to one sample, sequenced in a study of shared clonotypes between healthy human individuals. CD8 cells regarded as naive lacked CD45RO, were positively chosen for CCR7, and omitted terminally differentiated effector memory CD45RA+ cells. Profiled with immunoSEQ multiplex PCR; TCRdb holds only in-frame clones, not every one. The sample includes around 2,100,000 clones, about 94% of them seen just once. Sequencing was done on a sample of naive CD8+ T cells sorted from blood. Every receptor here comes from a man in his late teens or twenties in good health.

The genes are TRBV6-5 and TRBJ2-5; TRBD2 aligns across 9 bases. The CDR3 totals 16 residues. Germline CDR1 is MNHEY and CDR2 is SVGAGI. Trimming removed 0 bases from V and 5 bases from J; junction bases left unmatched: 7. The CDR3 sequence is CASSYSLRGGKETQYF. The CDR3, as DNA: TGTGCCAGCAGTTACTCCCTGCGGGGGGGAAAGGAGACCCAGTACTTC.

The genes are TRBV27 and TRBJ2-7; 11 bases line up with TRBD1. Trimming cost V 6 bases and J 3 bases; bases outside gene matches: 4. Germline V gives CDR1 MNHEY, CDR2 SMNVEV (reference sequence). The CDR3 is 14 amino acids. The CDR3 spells CASRPGQGVYEQYF. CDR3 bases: TGTGCCAGCAGACCGGGACAGGGGGTCTACGAGCAGTACTTC.

The CDR3 is CASTGTHYEQYF. CDR3 DNA: TGTGCCAGCACCGGGACACACTACGAGCAGTACTTC. The chain employs TRBV5-6 and TRBJ2-7; weak D call: TRBD1 (6 bases). The V gene lost 6 bases and the J gene lost 3 bases, with 10 bases spanning the gap. Germline CDR1 reads SGHDT; CDR2 reads YYEEEE. The CDR3 sequence is 12 residues long. Looking up the rest from reference TRBV5-6 and TRBJ2-7 gives the full variable domain: DAGVTQSPTHLIKTRGQQVTLRCSPKSGHDTVSWYQQALGQGPQFIFQYYEEEERQRGNFPDRFSGHQFPNYSSELNVNALLLGDSALYLCASTGTHYEQYFGPGTRLTVT.

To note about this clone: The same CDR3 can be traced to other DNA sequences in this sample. The CDR3 DNA sequence: TGTGCCAGCAGCTTAGGACAGCTTTACGAGCAGTACTTC. The encoded protein is CASSLGQLYEQYF. The chain combines TRBV7-9 with TRBJ2-7; tentatively, D is TRBD1 (5 bases). Trimming stripped 1 base from V and 4 bases from J, with 8 bases between. The CDR3 has 13 amino acids. CDR1 is SEHNR, CDR2 FQNEAQ, per germline (reference sequence). Drawing the rest from reference TRBV7-9 and TRBJ2-7, the complete variable domain is DTGVSQNPRHKITKRGQNVTFRCDPISEHNRLYWYRQTLGQGPEFLTYFQNEAQLEKSRLLSDRFSAERPKGSFSTLEIQRTEQGDSAMYLCASSLGQLYEQYFGPGTRLTVT.

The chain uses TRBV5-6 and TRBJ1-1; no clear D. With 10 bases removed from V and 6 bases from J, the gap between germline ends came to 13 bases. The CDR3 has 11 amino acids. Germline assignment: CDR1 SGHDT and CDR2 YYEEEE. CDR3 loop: CASARGPEAFF. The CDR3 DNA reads TGTGCCTCCGCGCGGGGTCCTGAAGCTTTCTTT.

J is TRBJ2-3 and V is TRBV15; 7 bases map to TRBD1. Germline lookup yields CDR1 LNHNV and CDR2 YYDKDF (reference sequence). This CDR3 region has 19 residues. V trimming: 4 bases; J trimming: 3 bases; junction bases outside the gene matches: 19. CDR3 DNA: TGTGCCACCAGCACCACCTTGGGAGAACAGGGGTTCAGAACAGATACGCAGTATTTT. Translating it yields CATSTTLGEQGFRTDTQYF.

The CDR3 reads CASSDGLAGGPHHNEQFF. The CDR3 DNA reads as TGTGCCAGCAGCGACGGACTAGCGGGGGGACCTCACCACAATGAGCAGTTCTTC. The rearrangement links TRBV7-8 to TRBJ2-1; 14 bases line up with TRBD2. CDR1 is SGHVS and CDR2 is FQNEAQ in the germline V gene. The CDR3 spans 18 residues. V lost 5 bases, J lost 5 bases, and 11 bases stayed unmatched.

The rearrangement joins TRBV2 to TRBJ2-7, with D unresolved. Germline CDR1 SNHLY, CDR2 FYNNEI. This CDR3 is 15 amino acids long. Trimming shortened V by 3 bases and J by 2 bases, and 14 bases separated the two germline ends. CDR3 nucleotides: TGTGCCAGCAGTGAGGGCAGCCACAACACCTACGAGCAGTACTTC. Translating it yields CASSEGSHNTYEQYF.

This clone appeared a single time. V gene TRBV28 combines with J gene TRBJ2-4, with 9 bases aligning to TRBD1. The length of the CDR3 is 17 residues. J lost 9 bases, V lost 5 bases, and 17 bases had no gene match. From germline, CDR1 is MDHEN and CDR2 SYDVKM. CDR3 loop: CASSLATGGALDLIQYF. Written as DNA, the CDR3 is TGTGCCAGCAGTCTCGCCACAGGGGGCGCGTTGGATCTCATTCAGTACTTC.

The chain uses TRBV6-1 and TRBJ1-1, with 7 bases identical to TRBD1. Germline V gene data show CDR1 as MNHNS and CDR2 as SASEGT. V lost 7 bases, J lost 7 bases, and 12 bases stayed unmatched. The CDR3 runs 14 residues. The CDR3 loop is CASKSDRVVGEAFF. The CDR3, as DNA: TGTGCCAGCAAATCAGACAGGGTGGTGGGTGAAGCTTTCTTT.

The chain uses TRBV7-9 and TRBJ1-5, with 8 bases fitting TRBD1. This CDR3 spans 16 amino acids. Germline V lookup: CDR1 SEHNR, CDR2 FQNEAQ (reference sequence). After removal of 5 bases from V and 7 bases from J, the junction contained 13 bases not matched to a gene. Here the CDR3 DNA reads TGTGCCAGCAGCCTTGAAGGACAGGGTAGGATCCAGCCCCAGCATTTT. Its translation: CASSLEGQGRIQPQHF.

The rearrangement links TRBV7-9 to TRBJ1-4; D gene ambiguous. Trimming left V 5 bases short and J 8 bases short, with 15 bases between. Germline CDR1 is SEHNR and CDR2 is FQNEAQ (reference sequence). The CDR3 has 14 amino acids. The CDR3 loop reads CASSLNPVMEKLFF. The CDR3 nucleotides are TGTGCCAGCAGCCTTAATCCCGTTATGGAAAAACTGTTTTTT.